Listed here are 14 T cell receptor beta chains from one sample, sequenced in a study of cytomegalovirus exposure and HLA in healthy donors. Vbeta (60) and Jbeta (13) primers were used in the PCR. Sequencing was performed with immunoSEQ multiplex PCR; in TCRdb, only in-frame clones are kept and a portion is missing. The repertoire table contains tens of thousands of clones. Sequencing was carried out using PBMCs. All receptors come from a woman in her forties in good health and CMV-seronegative.

This chain connects TRBV19 to TRBJ2-1; 8 bases are a match to TRBD2. Losses at the gene ends were 4 bases for V and 3 bases for J; bases not matched to a gene: 14. The CDR3 spans 18 residues. CDR1 and CDR2 from the germline V gene are LNHDA and SQIVND (reference sequence). CDR3 sequence: CASSTPKGWREDYNEQFF. Here the CDR3 DNA reads TGTGCCAGTAGTACACCAAAGGGGTGGCGGGAGGACTACAATGAGCAGTTCTTC.

The J gene is TRBJ2-7, the V gene TRBV5-1, with D maybe TRBD1 (5 bases). Germline CDR1 is SGHRS and CDR2 is YFSETQ. The CDR3 length is 12 residues. The V end lost 3 bases, the J end lost 3 bases, and 7 bases lay between the germline ends. For the CDR3, the DNA is TGCGCCAGCAGCTCGCAGGGCTACGAGCAGTACTTC. Residues: CASSSQGYEQYF. The entire variable domain, with the rest obtained from reference TRBV5-1 and TRBJ2-7, is as follows: KAGVTQTPRYLIKTRGQQVTLSCSPISGHRSVSWYQQTPGQGLQFLFEYFSETQRNKGNFPGRFSGRQFSNSRSEMNVSTLELGDSALYLCASSSQGYEQYFGPGTRLTVT.

The chain uses TRBV7-2 and TRBJ2-3; 14 nucleotides agree with TRBD2. After removal of 4 bases from V and 4 bases from J, the junction contained 4 bases not matched to a gene. The CDR3 covers 16 residues. Per germline, CDR1 SGHTA and CDR2 FQGNSA. The CDR3 DNA reads as TGTGCCAGCAGCTCAGGACTAGCGGGAGGCCCAGATACGCAGTATTTT. It codes for CASSSGLAGGPDTQYF.

This chain uses TRBV30 with TRBJ2-3; 13 nucleotides match TRBD2. The CDR3 contains 17 residues. Looked up from germline, CDR1 is GTSNPN and CDR2 is SVGIG (reference sequence). Trimming cost V 2 bases and J 4 bases; bases outside gene matches: 9. CDR3 residues: CAWSRGTSGVLSDTQYF. In DNA, the CDR3 is TGTGCCTGGAGTCGCGGGACTAGCGGGGTATTGTCAGATACGCAGTATTTT. Supplemented by reference TRBV30 and TRBJ2-3, the full variable domain reads SQTIHQWPATLVQPVGSPLSLECTVEGTSNPNLYWYRQAAGRGLQLLFYSVGIGQISSEVPQNLSASRPQDRQFILSSKKLLLSDSGFYLCAWSRGTSGVLSDTQYFGPGTRLTVL.

The V gene is TRBV7-2, the J gene TRBJ1-4; possibly TRBD1 for D (6 bases). Germline values: CDR1 SGHTA, CDR2 FQGNSA. This CDR3 has 16 residues. The V end was cut by 1 base, the J end by 4 bases, with 13 bases between. DNA for the CDR3: TGTGCCAGCAGCTTAGGAACGGGGGGCGTTAATGAAAAACTGTTTTTT. Protein product: CASSLGTGGVNEKLFF.

The chain joins TRBV4-2 to TRBJ1-4; 7 bases are shared with TRBD1. V gave up 6 bases and J gave up 2 bases; unmatched junction bases: 3. This CDR3 has 14 residues. Germline assignment: CDR1 LGHNA and CDR2 YNFKEQ. The CDR3 spells CASRPGQTNEKLFF. The CDR3 nucleotides read TGTGCCAGCAGGCCGGGACAGACTAATGAAAAACTGTTTTTT.

This chain connects TRBV28 to TRBJ2-7; the D gene is possibly TRBD2 (5 bases). V was cut by 2 bases and J by 1 base, with 12 bases left in between. Germline-derived CDR1 and CDR2 are MDHEN and SYDVKM. The CDR3 runs to 15 residues. DNA of the CDR3: TGTGCCAGCAGTTTAGCGGGCGTTGGGTCCTACGAGCAGTACTTC. Its translation is CASSLAGVGSYEQYF.

The rearrangement joins TRBV5-6 to TRBJ2-7, with 10 positions matching TRBD1. CDR1 is SGHDT and CDR2 is YYEEEE in the germline V gene. V shed 2 bases, J shed 9 bases, and the junction held 11 bases outside the gene matches. CDR3 size: 15 residues. CDR3 residues: CASSFPGTGAGGQYF. CDR3 DNA sequence: TGTGCCAGCAGCTTCCCCGGGACAGGGGCCGGGGGGCAGTACTTC. The full variable domain, with the rest looked up from reference TRBV5-6 and TRBJ2-7, is DAGVTQSPTHLIKTRGQQVTLRCSPKSGHDTVSWYQQALGQGPQFIFQYYEEEERQRGNFPDRFSGHQFPNYSSELNVNALLLGDSALYLCASSFPGTGAGGQYFGPGTRLTVT.

DNA for the CDR3: TGTGCCAGCAGCCTATCCGGGACTTCCACCAATGAGCAGTTCTTC. Encoded protein: CASSLSGTSTNEQFF. The chain has TRBV5-4 and TRBJ2-1; TRBD2 might be the D (6 bases). The germline V gene encodes CDR1 SGHNT and CDR2 YYREEE (reference sequence). V was clipped by 4 bases and J by 6 bases, with 17 bases between them. This CDR3 contains 15 residues.

This chain links TRBV7-9 with TRBJ2-7; TRBD2 matches 11 bases. This CDR3 has 16 amino acids. V lost 0 bases, J lost 5 bases, and 6 bases stayed unmatched. Germline CDR1 and CDR2: SEHNR and FQNEAQ (reference sequence). The CDR3 is CASSLARPSGRNEQYF. In DNA, the CDR3 is TGTGCCAGCAGCTTAGCTCGCCCTAGCGGGAGGAACGAGCAGTACTTC.

J is TRBJ2-2 and V is TRBV10-3; D unresolved. Germline-derived CDR1 and CDR2 are ENHRY and SYGVKD. V was cut by 0 bases and J by 1 base, with 6 bases left in between. The length of the CDR3 is 15 residues. CDR3: CAISESGQNTGELFF. DNA for the CDR3: TGTGCCATCAGTGAGTCGGGCCAGAACACCGGGGAGCTGTTTTTT.

The chain recombines TRBV18 with TRBJ1-1, with TRBD1 as a possible D gene (6 bases). Trimming pared 3 bases from V and 1 base from J, leaving 12 bases between. Germline-derived CDR1 and CDR2 are KGHSH and LQKENI. The CDR3 spans 15 residues. CDR3 DNA: TGTGCCAGCTCACCTAGGACAGACCCGAACACTGAAGCTTTCTTT. Protein: CASSPRTDPNTEAFF. Variable domain in full (rest from reference TRBV18 and TRBJ1-1): NAGVMQNPRHLVRRRGQEARLRCSPMKGHSHVYWYRQLPEEGLKFMVYLQKENIIDESGMPKERFSAEFPKEGPSILRIQQVVRGDSAAYFCASSPRTDPNTEAFFGQGTRLTVV.

This chain joins TRBV4-3 and TRBJ1-1, with a tentative D call TRBD1 (6 bases). Germline assignment: CDR1 LGHNA and CDR2 YSLEER. The CDR3 consists of 15 residues. Trimming stripped 2 bases from V and 1 base from J, with 11 bases between. The CDR3 protein is CASSQLTGPNTEAFF. The CDR3 nucleotides are TGCGCCAGCAGCCAATTGACAGGCCCGAACACTGAAGCTTTCTTT.

This sequence joins TRBV18 and TRBJ1-1, with 10 nucleotides matching TRBD1. Germline assignment: CDR1 KGHSH and CDR2 LQKENI. Trimming took 6 bases from V and 7 from J; bases not matched to a gene: 14. The length of the CDR3 is 16 residues. CDR3 bases: TGTGCCAGCTCGTTCAACCGACAGGGGGCATACGGTGAAGCTTTCTTT. Its protein is CASSFNRQGAYGEAFF.